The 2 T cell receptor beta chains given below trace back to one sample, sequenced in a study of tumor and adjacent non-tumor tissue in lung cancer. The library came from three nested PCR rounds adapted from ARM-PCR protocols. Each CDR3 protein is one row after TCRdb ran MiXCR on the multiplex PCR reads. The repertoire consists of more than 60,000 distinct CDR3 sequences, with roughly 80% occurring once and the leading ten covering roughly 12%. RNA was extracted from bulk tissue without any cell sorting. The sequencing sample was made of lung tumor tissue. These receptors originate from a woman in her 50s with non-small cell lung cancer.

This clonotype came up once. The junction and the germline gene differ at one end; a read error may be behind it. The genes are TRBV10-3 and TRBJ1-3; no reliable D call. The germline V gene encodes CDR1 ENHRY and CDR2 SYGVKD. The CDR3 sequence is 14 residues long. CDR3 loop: CATKDGGFGDTIYF. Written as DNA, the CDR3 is TGTGCCACCAAGGACGGTGGCTTTGGAGACACCATATATTTT.

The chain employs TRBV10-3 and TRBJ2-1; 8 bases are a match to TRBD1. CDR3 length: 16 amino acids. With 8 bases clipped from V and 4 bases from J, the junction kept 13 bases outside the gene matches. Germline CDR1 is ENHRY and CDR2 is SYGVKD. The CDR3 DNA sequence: TGTGCCATCTGTGCTTCAACGGGACAGGCTTACAATGAGCAGTTCTTC. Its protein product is CAICASTGQAYNEQFF.